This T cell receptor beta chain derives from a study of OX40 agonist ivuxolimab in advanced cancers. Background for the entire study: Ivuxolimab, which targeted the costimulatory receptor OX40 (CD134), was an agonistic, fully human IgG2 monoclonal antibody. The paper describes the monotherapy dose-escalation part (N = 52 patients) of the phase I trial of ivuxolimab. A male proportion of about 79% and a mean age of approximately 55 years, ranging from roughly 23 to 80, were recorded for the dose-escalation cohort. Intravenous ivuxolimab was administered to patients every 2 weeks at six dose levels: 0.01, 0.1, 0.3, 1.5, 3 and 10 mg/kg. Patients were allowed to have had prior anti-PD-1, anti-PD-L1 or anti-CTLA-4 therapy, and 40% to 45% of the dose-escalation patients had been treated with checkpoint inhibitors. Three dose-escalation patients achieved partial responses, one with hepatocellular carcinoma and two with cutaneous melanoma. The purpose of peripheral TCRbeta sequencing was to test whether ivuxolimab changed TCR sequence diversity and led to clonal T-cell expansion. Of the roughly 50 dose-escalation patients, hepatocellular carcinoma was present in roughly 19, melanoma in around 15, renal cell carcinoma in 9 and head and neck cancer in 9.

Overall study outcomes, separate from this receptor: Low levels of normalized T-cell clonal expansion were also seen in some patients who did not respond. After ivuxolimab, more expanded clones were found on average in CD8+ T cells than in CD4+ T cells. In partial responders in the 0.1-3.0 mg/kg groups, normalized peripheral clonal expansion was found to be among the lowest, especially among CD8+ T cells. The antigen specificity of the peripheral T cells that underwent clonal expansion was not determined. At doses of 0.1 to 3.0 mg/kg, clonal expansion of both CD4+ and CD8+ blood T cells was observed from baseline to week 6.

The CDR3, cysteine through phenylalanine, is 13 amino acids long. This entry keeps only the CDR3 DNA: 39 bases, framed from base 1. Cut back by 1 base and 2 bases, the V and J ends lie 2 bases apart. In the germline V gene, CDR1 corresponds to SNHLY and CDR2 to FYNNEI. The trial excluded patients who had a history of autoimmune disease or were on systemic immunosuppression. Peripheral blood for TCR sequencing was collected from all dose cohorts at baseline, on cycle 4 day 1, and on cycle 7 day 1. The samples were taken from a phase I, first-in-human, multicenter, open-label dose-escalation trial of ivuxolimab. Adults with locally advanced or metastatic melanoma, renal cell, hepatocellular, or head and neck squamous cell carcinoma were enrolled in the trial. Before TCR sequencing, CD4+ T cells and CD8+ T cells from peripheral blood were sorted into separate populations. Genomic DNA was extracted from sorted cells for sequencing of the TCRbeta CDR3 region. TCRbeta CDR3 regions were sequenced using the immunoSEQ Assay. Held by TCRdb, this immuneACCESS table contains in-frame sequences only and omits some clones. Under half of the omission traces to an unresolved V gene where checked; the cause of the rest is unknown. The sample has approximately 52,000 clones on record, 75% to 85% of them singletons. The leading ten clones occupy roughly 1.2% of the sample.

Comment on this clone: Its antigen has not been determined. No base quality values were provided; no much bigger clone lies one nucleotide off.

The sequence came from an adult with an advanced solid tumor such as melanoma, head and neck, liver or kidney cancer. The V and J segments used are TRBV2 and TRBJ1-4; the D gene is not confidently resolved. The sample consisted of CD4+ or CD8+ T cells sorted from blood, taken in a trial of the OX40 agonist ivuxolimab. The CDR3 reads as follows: CASSEVTNEKLFF. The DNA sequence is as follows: TGTGCCAGCAGTGAAGTCACTAATGAAAAACTGTTTTTT.